Shown below are 26 T cell receptor beta chains from a single sample sequenced in a study of blood T cell repertoires in COVID-19. The assay was immunoSEQ multiplex PCR, and TCRdb's table has in-frame clones only and misses some. Here the sample spans 650,000 to 800,000 clones, 80% to 90% being singletons. Input material: peripheral blood. These receptors all come from a woman aged 18 to 35 with acute or convalescent COVID-19.

The CDR3 region is CASSPRDRVGGNTIYF. The CDR3 nucleotides are TGTGCCAGCAGCCCACGGGACAGGGTGGGCGGAAACACCATATATTTT. V is TRBV5-8 and J is TRBJ1-3; 9 bases map to TRBD1. In germline, CDR1 is SGHTS, CDR2 YDEGEE. Losses at the gene ends were 4 bases for V and 4 bases for J; bases not matched to a gene: 9. The CDR3 has 16 residues.

This sequence joins TRBV6-5 and TRBJ1-1; perhaps TRBD1 as D (5 bases). This CDR3 is 13 amino acids long. CDR1 and CDR2 (germline): MNHEY, SVGAGI. Trimming pared 7 bases from V and 4 bases from J, leaving 13 bases between. CDR3: CASTQGLSTEAFF. CDR3 in DNA: TGTGCCAGCACTCAGGGTTTGTCCACTGAAGCTTTCTTT.

This rearrangement joins TRBV7-9 to TRBJ2-7; 7 bases match TRBD1. Germline-derived CDR1 and CDR2 are SEHNR and FQNEAQ (reference sequence). The CDR3 has 14 residues. Trimming took 5 bases from V and 2 from J; bases not matched to a gene: 6. The CDR3 sequence: CASSPRDRAYEQYF. The CDR3 coding sequence is TGTGCCAGCAGCCCCCGGGACAGAGCCTACGAGCAGTACTTC.

V usage is TRBV5-1 and J usage is TRBJ2-3, with TRBD2 matching 8 bases. Germline V CDR1 and CDR2: SGHRS, YFSETQ. CDR3 length: 13 residues. With V trimmed by 7 bases and J by 2 bases, 3 bases remained unmatched. In DNA form, the CDR3 reads TGCGCCAGCGCCGGACTAGCCACAGATACGCAGTATTTT. Encoded protein: CASAGLATDTQYF.

In this sample, this clone turned up once. The V call is TRBV5-8, the J call TRBJ1-4, with 9 positions matching TRBD1. CDR1 SGHTS and CDR2 YDEGEE come from the germline V gene. The CDR3 has 15 amino acids. V trimming: 3 bases; J trimming: 8 bases; junction bases outside the gene matches: 8. CDR3 residues: CASSWGGQGEEKLFF. CDR3 DNA sequence: TGTGCCAGCAGCTGGGGGGGACAGGGAGAAGAAAAACTGTTTTTT. The full variable domain, in which reference TRBV5-8 and TRBJ1-4 provide the parts outside the CDR3, is EAGVTQSPTHLIKTRGQQATLRCSPISGHTSVYWYQQALGLGLQFLLWYDEGEERNRGNFPPRFSGRQFPNYSSELNVNALELEDSALYLCASSWGGQGEEKLFFGSGTQLSVL.

This clone has only one observation. The V and J genes are TRBV6-2 or TRBV6-3 and TRBJ1-2, with 9 nucleotides matching TRBD1. CDR1 is MNHEY, CDR2 SVGEGT, per germline. The CDR3 sequence is 15 residues long. With 5 bases clipped from V and 8 bases from J, the junction kept 12 bases outside the gene matches. The CDR3 region is CASSPAGTGYRGYTF. The CDR3 DNA follows: TGTGCCAGCAGTCCCGCCGGGACAGGGTATAGAGGCTACACCTTC.

This clone was counted ten times or more. This chain uses TRBV7-8 with TRBJ2-7; 9 bases match TRBD2. Germline lookup yields CDR1 SGHVS and CDR2 FQNEAQ. V gave up 6 bases and J gave up 6 bases; unmatched junction bases: 9. This CDR3 has 14 residues. The CDR3 is CASSSGRGGLEQYF. The DNA of the CDR3 is TGTGCCAGCAGTAGCGGGCGGGGGGGCCTCGAGCAGTACTTC.

The J gene is TRBJ1-1, the V gene TRBV5-1; D is uncertain. Between the trimmed V and J ends, which lost 0 bases and 0 bases, there was a span of 12 bases. The CDR3 totals 16 residues. Germline loops: CDR1 SGHRS, CDR2 YFSETQ. CDR3 coding DNA: TGCGCCAGCAGCTTGGAGATCGGAGCCATGAACACTGAAGCTTTCTTT. Translation: CASSLEIGAMNTEAFF.

The chain couples TRBV11-2 to TRBJ1-2; the D is unclear. V was clipped by 3 bases and J by 6 bases, with 11 bases between them. The CDR3 has 13 residues. Germline CDR1 reads SGHAT; CDR2 reads FQNNGV. The CDR3, as DNA: TGTGCCAGCAGCTTCGACATACCCAATGGCTACACCTTC. Translating it yields CASSFDIPNGYTF.

The chain carries TRBV12-5 and TRBJ1-5; TRBD1 matches at 9 bases. V lost 6 bases, J lost 5 bases, and 8 bases stayed unmatched. This CDR3 has 15 residues. Looked up from germline, CDR1 is LGHNT and CDR2 is FRNRAP. CDR3 region: CASGPGTGWDQPQHF. In nucleotides, the CDR3 is TGTGCTAGTGGCCCCGGGACAGGGTGGGATCAGCCCCAGCATTTT.

V is TRBV5-4 and J is TRBJ2-3, with 9 nucleotides matching TRBD2. J gave up 3 bases and V 0 bases, and 11 bases lay outside the gene matches. The CDR3 loop spans 18 amino acids. CDR1 is SGHNT and CDR2 is YYREEE in the germline V gene (reference sequence). Here the CDR3 DNA reads TGTGCCAGCAGCTTGGCCGGTGGCGGGGGGGCCCTGACAGATACGCAGTATTTT. This gives the protein CASSLAGGGGALTDTQYF.

The V call is TRBV3-1 (or the pseudogene TRBV3-2), the J call TRBJ1-1; D possibly corresponds to TRBD1 (5 bases). This CDR3 is 14 amino acids long. Germline V gene data show CDR1 as LGHDT and CDR2 as YNNKEL (reference sequence). V was cut by 1 base and J by 5 bases, with 11 bases left in between. Here the CDR3 reads CASSQAREGTEAFF. DNA of the CDR3: TGTGCCAGCAGCCAAGCACGGGAGGGGACTGAAGCTTTCTTT.

The chain is built from TRBV18 and TRBJ2-7, with D unresolved. The CDR3 loop spans 13 amino acids. Between the trimmed V and J ends, which lost 6 bases and 5 bases, there was a span of 14 bases. Germline assignment: CDR1 KGHSH and CDR2 LQKENI. The CDR3 DNA follows: TGTGCCAGCTCCCTCAGCCGCAGCGACGAGCAGTACTTC. This encodes CASSLSRSDEQYF. Full variable domain (missing parts from reference TRBV18 and TRBJ2-7): NAGVMQNPRHLVRRRGQEARLRCSPMKGHSHVYWYRQLPEEGLKFMVYLQKENIIDESGMPKERFSAEFPKEGPSILRIQQVVRGDSAAYFCASSLSRSDEQYFGPGTRLTVT.

The CDR3 sequence is CASSPWAGYTF. The CDR3 DNA follows: TGTGCCAGCAGTCCCTGGGCAGGCTACACCTTC. This chain joins TRBV2 and TRBJ1-2; no firm D call. The germline gives CDR1 SNHLY, CDR2 FYNNEI. The CDR3 has 11 residues. V lost 5 bases and J 8 bases, leaving 9 bases between the germline ends.

This clone was seen just once. The J gene is TRBJ1-6, the V gene TRBV6-5; TRBD1 aligns across 8 bases. Looked up from germline, CDR1 is MNHEY and CDR2 is SVGAGI. The CDR3 length is 14 residues. J lost 5 bases, V lost 6 bases, and 3 bases had no gene match. CDR3 nucleotides: TGTGCCAGCAGCCGGGGACAGGATAATTCACCCCTCCACTTT. Encoded protein: CASSRGQDNSPLHF.

The chain couples TRBV7-2 to TRBJ2-5, with a tentative D call TRBD1 (5 bases). The germline gives CDR1 SGHTA, CDR2 FQGNSA. This CDR3 comprises 13 residues. The V gene lost 4 bases and the J gene lost 2 bases, with 8 bases spanning the gap. The CDR3 DNA reads TGTGCCAGCAGCTCCAGGGTACAAGAGACCCAGTACTTC. Its protein is CASSSRVQETQYF.

The gene calls are TRBV11-2 and TRBJ2-2; no definite D call. The CDR3 covers 14 residues. V shed 5 bases and J shed 4 bases, with 11 bases lying between them. Germline V gene data show CDR1 as SGHAT and CDR2 as FQNNGV. CDR3 in amino acids: CASSPVYFTGELFF. The CDR3 DNA reads as TGTGCCAGCAGCCCGGTGTACTTCACCGGGGAGCTGTTTTTT.

The count of this clone is one. The rearrangement uses TRBV6-1 and TRBJ1-1; the D gene is possibly TRBD1 (6 bases). CDR1 and CDR2 (germline): MNHNS, SASEGT. Trimming shortened V by 2 bases and J by 0 bases, and 19 bases separated the two germline ends. The CDR3 has 18 amino acids. The CDR3 sequence is CASSEQVDRLDMNTEAFF. CDR3 sequence (DNA): TGTGCCAGCAGTGAACAGGTAGACAGGCTTGACATGAACACTGAAGCTTTCTTT.

This sequence joins TRBV19 and TRBJ2-1; 9 bases are a match to TRBD2. The CDR3 consists of 15 residues. From germline, CDR1 is LNHDA and CDR2 SQIVND (reference sequence). Germline trimming cut 9 bases from V and 2 bases from J; bases unmatched to any gene: 8. The CDR3 sequence is CASLWERGAYNEQFF. The CDR3, as DNA: TGTGCCAGCCTATGGGAGCGGGGGGCCTACAATGAGCAGTTCTTC.

This chain uses TRBV7-9 with TRBJ1-3; perhaps TRBD1 as D (6 bases). Trimming shortened V by 4 bases and J by 11 bases, and 9 bases separated the two germline ends. Germline values: CDR1 SEHNR, CDR2 FQNEAQ (reference sequence). The CDR3 length is 11 residues. The CDR3 loop is CASSSAGAIYF. CDR3 sequence (DNA): TGTGCCAGCAGCTCGGCAGGGGCCATATATTTT.

The chain couples TRBV7-6 to TRBJ2-7; 12 nucleotides align to TRBD2. The CDR3 is made up of 17 amino acids. Germline V CDR1 and CDR2: SGHVS, FNYEAQ. Losses at the gene ends were 5 bases for V and 5 bases for J; bases not matched to a gene: 13. The chain's CDR3 is CASSAGTSGSVLDEQYF. The CDR3 coding sequence is TGTGCCAGCAGCGCCGGGACTAGCGGGTCCGTCTTAGACGAGCAGTACTTC.

This chain connects TRBV19 to TRBJ1-1; D gene uncertain. The V end lost 7 bases, the J end lost 0 bases, and 9 bases lay between the germline ends. The length of the CDR3 is 13 residues. Germline-derived CDR1 and CDR2 are LNHDA and SQIVND (reference sequence). In DNA form, the CDR3 reads TGTGCCAGTACCTCGTTCGTGAACACTGAAGCTTTCTTT. It yields the protein CASTSFVNTEAFF.

This clone is a singleton in its sample. The rearrangement uses TRBV6-4 and TRBJ2-7; TRBD1 agrees at 9 bases. V was clipped by 6 bases and J by 6 bases; unmatched bases: 9. The CDR3 length is 14 residues. The germline V gene has CDR1 MRHNA and CDR2 SNTAGT. DNA of the CDR3: TGTGCCAGCAGCCCCGGGACAGGGATTTCCGAGCAGTACTTC. Its translation: CASSPGTGISEQYF.

The chain carries TRBV19 and TRBJ1-5, with 8 bases that match TRBD1. The trim removed 3 bases at V and 7 bases at J, leaving 5 bases unmatched. CDR1 is LNHDA, CDR2 SQIVND, per germline (reference sequence). CDR3 length: 14 amino acids. CDR3 region: CASSILQGDQPQHF. The DNA for the CDR3 is TGTGCCAGTAGTATTCTACAGGGGGACCAGCCCCAGCATTTT.

The chain carries TRBV10-3 and TRBJ1-2; weak D call: TRBD1 (6 bases). CDR1 is ENHRY and CDR2 is SYGVKD in the germline V gene. CDR3 length equals 14 residues. Deletions cut 7 bases from V and 5 bases from J, with 17 bases between. The CDR3 protein is CAITQTGSVYGYTF. The CDR3 DNA follows: TGTGCCATCACCCAAACAGGGTCTGTGTATGGCTACACCTTC.

The DNA of the CDR3 is TGTGCCAGCAGCGACCGGCGGACAGGGACCCCCTACGAGCAGTACTTC. Amino acids: CASSDRRTGTPYEQYF. The gene calls are TRBV7-6 and TRBJ2-7, with 8 bases identical to TRBD1. From germline, CDR1 is SGHVS and CDR2 FNYEAQ. The length of the CDR3 is 16 residues. V trimming: 5 bases; J trimming: 2 bases; junction bases outside the gene matches: 11.